The sequence of this T cell receptor (beta chain) was determined in a study of cytomegalovirus exposure and HLA in healthy donors. The germline V gene encodes CDR1 SGHDN and CDR2 FVKESK. Trimming stripped 6 bases from V and 12 bases from J, with 18 bases between. The CDR3 runs 12 residues. With 60 Vbeta and 13 Jbeta primers, the PCR was carried out. Sequencing was performed with immunoSEQ multiplex PCR; in TCRdb, only in-frame clones are kept and a portion is missing. There are about 160,000 clones in the sample; approximately 80% occur only once, and 6.3% lies in the top ten. This clonotype was obtained from a male donor in good health and CMV-seropositive. V gene TRBV14 combines with J gene TRBJ2-7; the D gene is possibly TRBD2 (6 bases). The sequenced sample was PBMCs. CDR3 region: CASSSAGRHLYF. The DNA for the CDR3 is TGTGCCAGCAGTTCGGCGGGACGGCACCTGTACTTC.